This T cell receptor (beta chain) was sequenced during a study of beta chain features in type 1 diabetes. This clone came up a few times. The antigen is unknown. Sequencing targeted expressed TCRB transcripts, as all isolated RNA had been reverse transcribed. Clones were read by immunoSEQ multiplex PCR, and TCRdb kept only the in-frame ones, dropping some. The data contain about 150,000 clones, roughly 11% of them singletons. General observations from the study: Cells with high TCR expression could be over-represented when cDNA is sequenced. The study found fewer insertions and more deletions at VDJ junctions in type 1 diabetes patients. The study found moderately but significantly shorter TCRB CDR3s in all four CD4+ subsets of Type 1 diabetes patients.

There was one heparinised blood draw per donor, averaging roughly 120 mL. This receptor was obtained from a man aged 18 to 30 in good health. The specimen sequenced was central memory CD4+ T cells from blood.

CDR3 residues: CASATGYEYEQYF. CDR3 bases: TGTGCCAGCGCTACCGGATACGAGTACGAGCAGTACTTC. The V call is TRBV2, the J call TRBJ2-7; D uncertain. The V and J ends lost 8 bases and 4 bases respectively, with 15 bases between them. This CDR3 is built from 13 residues. Germline V gives CDR1 SNHLY, CDR2 FYNNEI.